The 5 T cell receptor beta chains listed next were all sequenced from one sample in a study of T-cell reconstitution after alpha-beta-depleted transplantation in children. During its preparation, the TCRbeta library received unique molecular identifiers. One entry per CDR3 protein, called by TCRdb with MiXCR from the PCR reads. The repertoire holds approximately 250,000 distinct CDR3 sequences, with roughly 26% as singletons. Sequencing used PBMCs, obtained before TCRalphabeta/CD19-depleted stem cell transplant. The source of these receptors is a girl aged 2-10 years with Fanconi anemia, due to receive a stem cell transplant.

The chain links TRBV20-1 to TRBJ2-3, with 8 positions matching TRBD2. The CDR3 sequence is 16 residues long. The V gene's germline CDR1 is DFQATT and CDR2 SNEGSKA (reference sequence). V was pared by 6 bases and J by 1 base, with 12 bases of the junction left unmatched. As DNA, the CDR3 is TGCAGTGCCTCCCCCTTCGCACTAGCGGGCACAGATACGCAGTATTTT. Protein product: CSASPFALAGTDTQYF.

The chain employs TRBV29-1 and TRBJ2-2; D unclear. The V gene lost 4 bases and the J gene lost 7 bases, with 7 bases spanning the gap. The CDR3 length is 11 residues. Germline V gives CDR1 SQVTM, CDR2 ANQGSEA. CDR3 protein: CSVVFYGELFF. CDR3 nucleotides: TGCAGCGTTGTGTTTTACGGGGAGCTGTTTTTT.

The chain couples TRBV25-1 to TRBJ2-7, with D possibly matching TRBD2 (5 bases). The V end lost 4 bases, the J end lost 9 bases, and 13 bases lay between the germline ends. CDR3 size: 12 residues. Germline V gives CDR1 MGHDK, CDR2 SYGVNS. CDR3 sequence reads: CASSGTANSQYF. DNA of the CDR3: TGTGCCAGCAGTGGGACTGCGAACTCGCAGTACTTC.

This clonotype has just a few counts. DNA of the CDR3: TGTGCCAGCAGCGAGGGACTAGCGGGCACAGATACGCAGTATTTT. It encodes CASSEGLAGTDTQYF. V is TRBV7-6 and J is TRBJ2-3; 11 positions agree with TRBD2. CDR1 is SGHVS and CDR2 is FNYEAQ in the germline V gene. Trimming removed 5 bases from V and 1 base from J; junction bases left unmatched: 2. The CDR3 runs 15 residues.

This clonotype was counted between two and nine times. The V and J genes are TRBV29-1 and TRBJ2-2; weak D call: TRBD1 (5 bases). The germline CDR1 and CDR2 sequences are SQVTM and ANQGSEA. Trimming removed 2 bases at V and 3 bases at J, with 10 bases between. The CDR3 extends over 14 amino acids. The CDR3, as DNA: TGCAGCGTTGAACAGCAAGGGGACACCGGGGAGCTGTTTTTT. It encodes CSVEQQGDTGELFF.